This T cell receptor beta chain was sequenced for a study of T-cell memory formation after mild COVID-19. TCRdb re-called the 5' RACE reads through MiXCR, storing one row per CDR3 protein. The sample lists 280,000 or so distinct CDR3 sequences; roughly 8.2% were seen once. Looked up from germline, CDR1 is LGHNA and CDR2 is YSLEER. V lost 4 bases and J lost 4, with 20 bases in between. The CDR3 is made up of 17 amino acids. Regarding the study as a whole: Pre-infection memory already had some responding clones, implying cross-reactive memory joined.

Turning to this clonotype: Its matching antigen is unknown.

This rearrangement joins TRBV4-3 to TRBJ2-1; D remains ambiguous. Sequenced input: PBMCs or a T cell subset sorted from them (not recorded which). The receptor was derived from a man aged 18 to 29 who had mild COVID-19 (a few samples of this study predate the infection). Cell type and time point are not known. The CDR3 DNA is TGCGCCAGCAGCCCCTTTCTCACAGCGAGCACTTACAATGAGCAGTTCTTC. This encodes CASSPFLTASTYNEQFF.